What follows is one T cell receptor (beta chain) and its context. Its antigen is not identified. The data were obtained in a study of T cell responses to AZD1222 COVID-19 vaccine. The study's findings and limits: Baseline serology detected seropositivity in only six AZD1222 recipients. Following two doses of AZD1222, Spike-specific TCR breadth and depth rose. Targets within unmutated variant regions were reportedly found for nearly half of spike-specific TCRs. Clonal diversity may have been underestimated in mostly white British donors.

This CDR3 spans 14 amino acids. The germline gives CDR1 SGHKS, CDR2 YYEKEE (reference sequence). Trimming removed 7 bases from V and 5 bases from J, with 13 bases in between. The table came from immunoSEQ multiplex PCR; TCRdb's copy has only in-frame clones and leaves some out. The sample consists of fewer than 50,000 clones, about three quarters of them appearing once. The gene calls are TRBV5-5 and TRBJ1-6; a possible D gene is TRBD1 (5 bases). The sequencing used peripheral blood, collected on day 0 of AZD1222 vaccination. The TCR sequence derives from an adult in good health. The CDR3 coding sequence is TGTGCCAGCGGTAGGGAGGGGAATAATTCACCCCTCCACTTT. Translated: CASGREGNNSPLHF.